The clone carrying this T cell receptor beta chain appeared many times. Its antigen is as yet unknown. TCRdb processed the multiplex PCR reads anew with MiXCR; each CDR3 protein has one entry. The sample shows roughly 70,000 distinct CDR3 sequences, less than 45% of them seen only once. This specimen comes from a study of breast tumors, draining lymph nodes, adjacent tissues. General study findings and limits: Tumor and nontumor repertoires were significantly more similar in luminal-like than in basal-like breast cancer.

Germline CDR1 LNHDA, CDR2 SQIVND (reference sequence). The CDR3 length is 12 residues. Deletions cut 4 bases from V and 5 bases from J, with 8 bases between. This sequence originates from a female donor with breast cancer. Some clones in this sample may be carry-over from other donors' samples. The gene calls are TRBV19 and TRBJ1-2; the D is unclear. Sequenced: breast tumor tissue. The CDR3 region is CASSKGGYGYTF. CDR3 nucleotide sequence: TGTGCCAGTAGTAAGGGTGGGTATGGCTACACCTTC.